Listed here are 16 T cell receptor beta chains from one sample, sequenced in a study of T cells in Graves' hyperthyroidism and ophthalmopathy. Regions amplified from RNA transcripts were the TCR beta CDR3 regions. In the first-round RT-PCR of the TCR CDR3, the HTBI primer set was used. TCRdb ran MiXCR on the multiplex PCR reads and lists one entry per CDR3 protein. The sample holds over 500,000 distinct CDR3 sequences, 15% to 20% seen once. The sample consisted of blood. Receptor source: a woman aged 18-29 years with Graves' ophthalmopathy.

This clonotype was detected ten times or more. For the CDR3, the DNA is TGTGCCAGCAGTTTATATACCCACCGGGGCACAGATACGCAGTATTTT. This sequence encodes CASSLYTHRGTDTQYF. J is TRBJ2-3 and V is TRBV28; D gene ambiguous. CDR3 size: 16 residues. CDR1 MDHEN and CDR2 SYDVKM come from the germline V gene. Between the trimmed V and J ends, which lost 1 base and 1 base, there was a span of 12 bases.

This clonotype was seen at least ten times. The genes are TRBV7-2 and TRBJ2-7; TRBD1 agrees at 8 bases. With V trimmed by 5 bases and J by 2 bases, 14 bases remained unmatched. The CDR3 has 17 amino acids. CDR1 and CDR2 from the germline V gene are SGHTA and FQGNSA. The CDR3: CASSPFLGGQDPYEQYF. CDR3 in DNA: TGTGCCAGCAGCCCCTTCCTCGGGGGACAGGACCCCTACGAGCAGTACTTC.

V gene TRBV28 combines with J gene TRBJ1-3; 7 nucleotides align to TRBD1. V trimming: 6 bases; J trimming: 5 bases; junction bases outside the gene matches: 13. This CDR3 has 16 residues. Germline CDR1 is MDHEN and CDR2 is SYDVKM. CDR3 coding DNA: TGTGCCAGCAGCCCCCGCGACAGGGCTGGGAGAAACACCATATATTTT. Protein sequence: CASSPRDRAGRNTIYF.

This clonotype showed up many times. The chain combines TRBV7-8 with TRBJ2-2; TRBD2 aligns across 11 bases. The CDR3 is made up of 16 amino acids. V lost 0 bases, J lost 4 bases, and 1 base stayed unmatched. Germline V gene sequence: CDR1 SGHVS, CDR2 FQNEAQ. CDR3 nucleotide sequence: TGTGCCAGCAGCTTAGCTAGCGGGAGGGCCACCGGGGAGCTGTTTTTT. Protein product: CASSLASGRATGELFF.

This clonotype was seen more than once but under ten times. A much bigger clone sits one base away, suggesting this may be a read error. This chain joins TRBV27 and TRBJ1-2; the match to TRBD1 covers 7 bases. This CDR3 is 15 amino acids long. Per germline, CDR1 MNHEY and CDR2 SMNVEV (reference sequence). After removal of 5 bases from V and 4 bases from J, the junction contained 10 bases not matched to a gene. The DNA of the CDR3 is TGTGCCAGCAGTCTCAGTAGGGGGCGCAGCTATGGCTACACCTTC. It specifies CASSLSRGRSYGYTF.

The rearrangement joins TRBV4-1 to TRBJ2-1; 11 bases line up with TRBD2. The trim removed 4 bases at V and 4 bases at J, leaving 6 bases unmatched. CDR3 size: 16 residues. CDR1 and CDR2 from the germline V gene are MGHRA and YSYEKL. The CDR3 bases are TGCGCCAGCAGCCCGGGACTAGCGGCGCGATACAATGAGCAGTTCTTC. Protein sequence: CASSPGLAARYNEQFF.

The table lists this clonotype with many counts. The CDR3 DNA follows: TGTGCCAGCAGCTTAGACCGTGGGCGAAGCGGGAGTAGTGCAGATACGCAGTATTTT. Translation: CASSLDRGRSGSSADTQYF. The rearrangement joins TRBV11-2 to TRBJ2-3; 8 bases are shared with TRBD2. The CDR3 loop spans 19 amino acids. Germline V gene sequence: CDR1 SGHAT, CDR2 FQNNGV. The trim removed 0 bases at V and 4 bases at J, leaving 15 bases unmatched.

The rearrangement links TRBV6-2 or TRBV6-3 to TRBJ2-1; 9 bases align to TRBD2. This CDR3 region has 15 residues. V trimming: 7 bases; J trimming: 7 bases; junction bases outside the gene matches: 11. Germline V gene sequence: CDR1 MNHEY, CDR2 SVGEGT. This CDR3 reads CASTLGASGDNEQFF. The CDR3 DNA sequence: TGTGCCAGCACGTTGGGAGCTAGCGGGGATAATGAGCAGTTCTTC.

This clonotype appeared a few times. This chain links TRBV15 with TRBJ1-2; D is undetermined. Germline assignment: CDR1 LNHNV and CDR2 YYDKDF (reference sequence). V was pared by 0 bases and J by 4 bases, with 9 bases between. This CDR3 region has 14 residues. DNA for the CDR3: TGTGCCACCAGCAGAGAACTGACTGGCTATGGCTACACCTTC. Translation: CATSRELTGYGYTF.

As to this clonotype: This likely comes from a read error, as the CDR3 has no conserved phenylalanine or tryptophan at its end. The J gene is TRBJ1-2, the V gene TRBV4-3, with 9 nucleotides matching TRBD1. The CDR3 loop spans 14 amino acids. The germline gives CDR1 LGHNA, CDR2 YSLEER. V dropped 5 bases and J dropped 6; count of bases not matched to a gene: 7. The CDR3 sequence: CASSSPGQGNGYTL. The CDR3 bases are TGCGCCAGCAGCTCCCCGGGACAGGGAAATGGCTACACCCTC.

The rearrangement links TRBV4-1 to TRBJ2-2, with no clear D. The CDR3 has 14 residues. Trimming took 6 bases from V and 7 from J, leaving 15 bases between them. In germline, CDR1 is MGHRA, CDR2 YSYEKL. CDR3 sequence (DNA): TGCGCCAGCAGTTTATCTTTGGTTATCGGGGAGCTGTTTTTT. Encoded protein: CASSLSLVIGELFF.

The chain carries TRBV5-5 and TRBJ1-5; the D gene is possibly TRBD1 (5 bases). CDR1 is SGHKS and CDR2 is YYEKEE in the germline V gene (reference sequence). This CDR3 has 15 residues. The V end was cut by 1 base, the J end by 2 bases, with 10 bases between. The CDR3 DNA follows: TGTGCCAGCAGCTTGTCGGGGGAGGGCAATCAGCCCCAGCATTTT. Its protein is CASSLSGEGNQPQHF.

V is TRBV19 and J is TRBJ1-3; tentatively, D is TRBD1 (5 bases). Germline CDR1 is LNHDA and CDR2 is SQIVND (reference sequence). The CDR3 loop spans 15 amino acids. The V end was cut by 6 bases, the J end by 0 bases, with 12 bases between. The CDR3 protein is CASSTGPISGNTIYF. The CDR3 DNA reads as TGTGCCAGTAGCACGGGACCGATCTCTGGAAACACCATATATTTT.

This chain joins TRBV5-1 and TRBJ2-2; D might be TRBD2 (6 bases). V was shortened by 0 bases and J by 6 bases, with 12 bases between the two germline ends. This CDR3 is 15 amino acids long. Germline V lookup: CDR1 SGHRS, CDR2 YFSETQ. CDR3 sequence reads: CASSLGPGAPGELFF. The CDR3 bases are TGCGCCAGCAGCTTGGGCCCGGGAGCCCCCGGGGAGCTGTTTTTT. Using reference TRBV5-1 and TRBJ2-2 for the parts outside the CDR3, the full variable domain is KAGVTQTPRYLIKTRGQQVTLSCSPISGHRSVSWYQQTPGQGLQFLFEYFSETQRNKGNFPGRFSGRQFSNSRSEMNVSTLELGDSALYLCASSLGPGAPGELFFGEGSRLTVL.

This sequence joins TRBV27 and TRBJ2-5, with 9 bases fitting TRBD1. The CDR3 runs to 16 residues. The ends lost 1 base at V and 5 bases at J; junction bases unmatched: 8. Germline V gene data show CDR1 as MNHEY and CDR2 as SMNVEV (reference sequence). Here the CDR3 reads CASSLYGTGTLETQYF. CDR3 DNA sequence: TGTGCCAGCAGTTTATACGGGACAGGGACTCTGGAGACCCAGTACTTC.

As concerns this clonotype: A much larger clone lies a single base off, so this may be a read error. The chain is built from TRBV28 and TRBJ1-5; no clear D. CDR1 and CDR2 (germline): MDHEN, SYDVKM. The CDR3 is 14 residues long. Trimming removed 5 bases at V and 4 bases at J, with 12 bases between. The CDR3 DNA reads TGTGCCAGCAGTCCTGCCCCACTGAATCAGCCCCAGCATTTT. Protein sequence: CASSPAPLNQPQHF.